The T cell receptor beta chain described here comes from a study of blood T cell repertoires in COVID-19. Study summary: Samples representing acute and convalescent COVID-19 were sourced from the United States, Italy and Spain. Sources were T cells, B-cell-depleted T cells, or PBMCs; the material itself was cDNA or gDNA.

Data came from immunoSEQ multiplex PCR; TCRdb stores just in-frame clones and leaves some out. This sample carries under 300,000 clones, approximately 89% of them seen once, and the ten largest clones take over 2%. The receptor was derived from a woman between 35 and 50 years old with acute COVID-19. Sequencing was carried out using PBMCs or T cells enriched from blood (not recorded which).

The CDR3 sequence: CASSLAVGVDYGYTF. The DNA of the CDR3 is TGTGCCAGCAGCTTGGCCGTGGGAGTAGACTATGGCTACACCTTC. The V call is TRBV5-4, the J call TRBJ1-2, with D unresolved. The CDR3 has 15 residues. The ends were cut back, 0 bases at V and 3 bases at J, with 12 bases in the middle. CDR1 is SGHNT, CDR2 YYREEE, per germline (reference sequence).